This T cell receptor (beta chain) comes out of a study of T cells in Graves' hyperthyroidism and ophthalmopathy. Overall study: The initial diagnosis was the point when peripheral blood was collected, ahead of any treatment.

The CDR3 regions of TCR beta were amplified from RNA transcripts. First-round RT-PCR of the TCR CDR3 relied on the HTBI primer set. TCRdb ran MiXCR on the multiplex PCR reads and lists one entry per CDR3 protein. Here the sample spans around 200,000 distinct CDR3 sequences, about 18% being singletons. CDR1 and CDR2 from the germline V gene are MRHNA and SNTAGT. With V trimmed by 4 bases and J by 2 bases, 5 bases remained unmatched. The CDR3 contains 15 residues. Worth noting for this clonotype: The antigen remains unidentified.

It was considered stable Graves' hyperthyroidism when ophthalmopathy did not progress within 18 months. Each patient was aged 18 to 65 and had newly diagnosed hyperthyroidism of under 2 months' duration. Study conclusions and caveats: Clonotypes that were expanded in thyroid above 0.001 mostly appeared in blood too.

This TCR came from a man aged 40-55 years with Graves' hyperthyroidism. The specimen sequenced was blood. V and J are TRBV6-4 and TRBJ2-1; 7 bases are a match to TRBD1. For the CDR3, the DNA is TGTGCCAGCAGTGTAGGACAGGTTGCCTACAATGAGCAGTTCTTC. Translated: CASSVGQVAYNEQFF.